The 28 T cell receptor beta chains listed next were all sequenced from one sample in a study of CD8+CD57+ T cells in acquired aplastic anemia (dated by TCRdb to between 2018 and 2020). Sequencing used an Illumina HiSeq 2000. TCR beta VDJ combination and CDR3 sequence profiling used genomic DNA as the template. TCRdb reran the public reads through fastp at Q25 and MiXCR, keeping productive beta chains. Identical CDR3 proteins give one entry, which carries the most common genes and DNA. The sample table shows roughly 200,000 distinct CDR3 sequences, and roughly 60% are seen once. Under 55% of the sample goes to the ten largest clones. Flow cytometry had shown CD8+CD57+ cell expansion in the patients selected for sequencing. The material sequenced was sorted CD4+, CD8+, or CD8+CD57+ T cells (not recorded which) from PBMCs. These receptors originate from a human donor with aplastic anemia.

The table lists this clonotype with a count of one. The V gene is TRBV14, the J gene TRBJ1-3, with D tentatively TRBD1 (5 bases). The germline V gene has CDR1 SGHDN and CDR2 FVKESK. The ends were cut back, 4 bases at V and 0 bases at J, with 13 bases in the middle. The CDR3 extends over 16 amino acids. The CDR3: CASSRAGRISGNTIYF. The CDR3 DNA sequence: TGTGCCAGCAGCCGAGCGGGACGCATCTCTGGAAACACCATATATTTT.

This sequence joins TRBV7-9 and TRBJ1-2; 8 bases map to TRBD1. V gave up 3 bases and J gave up 7 bases; unmatched junction bases: 13. Germline CDR1 SEHNR, CDR2 FQNEAQ (reference sequence). The CDR3 is made up of 16 amino acids. The CDR3 DNA reads TGTGCCAGCAGCTTGGGCAGTACAGGGGGTAGCAGTGGCTACACCTTC. This translates into CASSLGSTGGSSGYTF.

The chain carries TRBV7-6 and TRBJ1-3; D gene ambiguous. Trimming cost V 1 base and J 0 bases, with 16 bases left between them. The CDR3 spans 18 residues. Per germline, CDR1 SGHVS and CDR2 FNYEAQ. The CDR3 protein is CASSLVWQAEGSGNTIYF. The CDR3 DNA reads TGTGCCAGCAGCTTAGTTTGGCAGGCAGAGGGCTCTGGAAACACCATATATTTT. Full variable domain (outside the CDR3, taken from reference TRBV7-6 and TRBJ1-3): GAGVSQSPRYKVTKRGQDVALRCDPISGHVSLYWYRQALGQGPEFLTYFNYEAQQDKSGLPNDRFSAERPEGSISTLTIQRTEQRDSAMYRCASSLVWQAEGSGNTIYFGEGSWLTVV.

J is TRBJ2-5 and V is TRBV15; 7 bases agree with TRBD2. The germline V gene has CDR1 LNHNV and CDR2 YYDKDF (reference sequence). V shed 9 bases, J shed 7 bases, and the junction held 11 bases outside the gene matches. The CDR3 consists of 13 residues. Here the CDR3 reads CATGGHPQGTQYF. CDR3 coding DNA: TGTGCCACGGGAGGGCACCCCCAGGGGACCCAGTACTTC.

This clonotype was found many times. V is TRBV2 and J is TRBJ1-4, with TRBD1 matching over 10 bases. Losses at the gene ends were 10 bases for V and 14 bases for J; bases not matched to a gene: 10. The CDR3 has 12 residues. CDR1 and CDR2 from the germline V gene are SNHLY and FYNNEI. The CDR3 region is CATGTGASGLFF. As DNA, the CDR3 is TGTGCCACCGGGACAGGGGCCAGCGGGCTGTTTTTT.

This clonotype was observed many times. The chain employs TRBV7-8 and TRBJ2-1; D is perhaps TRBD2 (6 bases). This CDR3 is built from 14 residues. V was clipped by 3 bases and J by 12 bases, with 18 bases between them. CDR1 and CDR2 (germline): SGHVS, FQNEAQ. In DNA form, the CDR3 reads TGTGCCAGCAGCTTGCAAGTGGAGGGCGAGGGGCAGTTCTTC. It encodes CASSLQVEGEGQFF. The full variable domain, its missing parts supplied by reference TRBV7-8 and TRBJ2-1, is GAGVSQSPRYKVAKRGQDVALRCDPISGHVSLFWYQQALGQGPEFLTYFQNEAQLDKSGLPSDRFFAERPEGSVSTLKIQRTQQEDSAVYLCASSLQVEGEGQFFGPGTRLTVL.

The CDR3 DNA reads as TGCGCCAGCAGCTTGGACTTCCCCTCCTACGAGCAGTACTTC. Residues: CASSLDFPSYEQYF. This chain links TRBV5-1 with TRBJ2-7; D is undetermined. V was cut by 0 bases and J by 0 bases, with 7 bases left in between. This CDR3 spans 14 amino acids. Germline CDR1 reads SGHRS; CDR2 reads YFSETQ.

This clonotype was seen more than once but under ten times. J is TRBJ2-1 and V is TRBV2, with D tentatively TRBD1 or TRBD2 (5 bases each). The CDR3 runs 16 residues. Trimming shortened V by 3 bases and J by 9 bases, and 21 bases separated the two germline ends. Germline V gene data show CDR1 as SNHLY and CDR2 as FYNNEI. The CDR3 spells CASSDEGQIPGAEQFF. CDR3 sequence (DNA): TGTGCCAGCAGTGATGAGGGGCAGATCCCTGGCGCTGAGCAGTTCTTC.

The rearrangement uses TRBV6-5 and TRBJ1-2, with D tentatively TRBD1 (5 bases). CDR3 length equals 12 residues. Trimming stripped 0 bases from V and 7 bases from J, with 6 bases between. Looked up from germline, CDR1 is MNHEY and CDR2 is SVGAGI. CDR3 nucleotide sequence: TGTGCCAGCAGTTACTCGGGGGTTGGCTACACCTTC. This sequence encodes CASSYSGVGYTF.

The CDR3 protein is CASSIEVSGDNTGELFF. Here the CDR3 DNA reads TGTGCCAGTAGTATAGAGGTTTCGGGGGACAACACCGGGGAGCTGTTTTTT. The gene calls are TRBV19 and TRBJ2-2; TRBD2 is a possible D gene (6 bases). The CDR3 sequence is 17 residues long. Deletions cut 0 bases from V and 2 bases from J, with 13 bases between. Germline-derived CDR1 and CDR2 are LNHDA and SQIVND (reference sequence).

Here the CDR3 reads CAISVYSGDYEQYF. As DNA, the CDR3 is TGTGCCATCAGTGTCTATAGCGGGGACTACGAGCAGTACTTC. The chain uses TRBV10-3 and TRBJ2-7; TRBD2 matches 8 bases. CDR1 is ENHRY and CDR2 is SYGVKD in the germline V gene. The CDR3 has 14 amino acids. V shed 4 bases, J shed 3 bases, and the junction held 5 bases outside the gene matches.

V gene TRBV7-3 combines with J gene TRBJ2-5; no firm D call. V was trimmed by 5 bases and J by 4 bases, leaving 14 bases between them. Looked up from germline, CDR1 is SGHTA and CDR2 is FQGTGA. There are 14 residues in the CDR3. The CDR3 loop is CASSVDWLGETQYF. The CDR3 bases are TGTGCCAGCAGCGTAGATTGGCTAGGAGAGACCCAGTACTTC.

Comment on this clonotype: This may stem from a read error, because a much larger clone lies one nucleotide away. CDR3 in amino acids: CASRVGPGNAIYF. CDR3 nucleotides: TGTGCCAGTAGAGTGGGTCCTGGAAACGCCATATATTTT. The chain carries TRBV19 and TRBJ1-3; no reliable D call. Germline CDR1 and CDR2: LNHDA and SQIVND (reference sequence). The CDR3 is made up of 13 amino acids.

The CDR3 DNA reads TGCAGTGCGGGAAGCGGGTTGGCCTACGAGCAGTACTTC. This codes for CSAGSGLAYEQYF. V is TRBV20-1 and J is TRBJ2-7, with D possibly TRBD2 on 6 matching bases. The CDR3 runs to 13 residues. Germline V gene lookup returns CDR1 DFQATT and CDR2 SNEGSKA (reference sequence). Trimming shortened V by 6 bases and J by 2 bases, and 14 bases separated the two germline ends.

The genes are TRBV24-1 and TRBJ2-2; possibly TRBD2 for D (6 bases). This CDR3 has 12 amino acids. Trimming removed 12 bases from V and 2 bases from J, with 9 bases in between. Germline CDR1 KGHDR, CDR2 SFDVKD. CDR3 region: CASGGNTGELFF. In DNA, the CDR3 is TGTGCCTCCGGGGGAAACACCGGGGAGCTGTTTTTT.

V is TRBV2 and J is TRBJ1-2; unclear D gene. The V gene lost 4 bases and the J gene lost 4 bases, with 10 bases spanning the gap. The CDR3 is made up of 13 amino acids. CDR1 SNHLY and CDR2 FYNNEI come from the germline V gene. As DNA, the CDR3 is TGTGCCAGCAGTGGGGTCAGCACCTATGGCTACACCTTC. Translation gives CASSGVSTYGYTF.

The sample holds many counts of this clonotype. The chain carries TRBV20-1 and TRBJ1-2; a possible D gene is TRBD1 (5 bases). Germline V gene data show CDR1 as DFQATT and CDR2 as SNEGSKA (reference sequence). CDR3 length equals 17 residues. V lost 0 bases to trimming and J lost 7 bases, with 24 bases between them. The CDR3 DNA reads as TGCAGTGCTAGAGATCCCGTCAGGGTGTTCGAGGTTGGTGGCTACACCTTC. This translates into CSARDPVRVFEVGGYTF.

This clonotype was counted many times. The chain combines TRBV24-1 with TRBJ1-2; 8 bases align to TRBD1. The CDR3 has 16 residues. V shed 4 bases, J shed 4 bases, and the junction held 10 bases outside the gene matches. Germline values: CDR1 KGHDR, CDR2 SFDVKD. CDR3 DNA sequence: TGTGCCACCAGTGACCGGACAGGGATGACACCCTATGGCTACACCTTC. This gives the protein CATSDRTGMTPYGYTF.

CDR3 sequence (DNA): TGTGCCAGCAGCTACCTGGGAATGGGTACCTACGAGCAGTACTTC. Protein sequence: CASSYLGMGTYEQYF. The genes are TRBV7-9 and TRBJ2-7; D gene unclear. Germline V gene data show CDR1 as SEHNR and CDR2 as FQNEAQ (reference sequence). Trimming removed 4 bases from V and 2 bases from J, with 15 bases in between. This CDR3 comprises 15 residues.

V gene TRBV19 combines with J gene TRBJ2-1, with 7 bases identical to TRBD2. Unmatched junction bases numbered 2, after V lost 3 bases and J lost 3 bases. CDR1 and CDR2 from the germline V gene are LNHDA and SQIVND (reference sequence). The CDR3 has 14 amino acids. The CDR3 reads CASSMWGGYNEQFF. The CDR3 DNA reads TGTGCCAGTAGTATGTGGGGGGGCTACAATGAGCAGTTCTTC.

This clonotype showed up just once. This chain links TRBV6-1 with TRBJ2-7; no clear D. The CDR3 totals 12 residues. Germline V CDR1 and CDR2: MNHNS, SASEGT. The ends were cut back, 7 bases at V and 4 bases at J, with 11 bases in the middle. CDR3 loop: CASTRTSYEQYF. The CDR3, as DNA: TGTGCCAGCACTCGGACGTCTTACGAGCAGTACTTC.

This clonotype was seen many times. This sequence joins TRBV5-4 and TRBJ2-5; 9 nucleotides agree with TRBD1. This CDR3 has 15 residues. Per the germline V gene, CDR1 is SGHNT and CDR2 is YYREEE (reference sequence). Trimming took 4 bases from V and 7 from J; bases not matched to a gene: 11. The CDR3 region is CASSKGTGTGGTQYF. The CDR3 DNA reads TGTGCCAGCAGCAAAGGGACAGGGACGGGAGGGACCCAGTACTTC.

J is TRBJ2-7 and V is TRBV7-2, with TRBD2 as a possible D gene (6 bases). Deletions cut 4 bases from V and 0 bases from J, with 16 bases between. Germline V gene sequence: CDR1 SGHTA, CDR2 FQGNSA. The CDR3 is made up of 16 amino acids. CDR3 region: CASSSYGLASSYEQYF. CDR3 nucleotides: TGTGCCAGCAGCTCGTATGGGCTAGCGAGCTCCTACGAGCAGTACTTC.

The rearrangement joins TRBV20-1 to TRBJ1-1; unclear D gene. Germline V gives CDR1 DFQATT, CDR2 SNEGSKA (reference sequence). The CDR3 extends over 12 amino acids. The germline V and J ends were trimmed by 6 bases and 8 bases, with 16 bases remaining between them. CDR3 sequence (DNA): TGCAGTGCAGCCCCTAGGGCGGGGGAAGCTTTCTTT. Translation: CSAAPRAGEAFF.

Concerning this clonotype itself: Relative to the germline gene, one junction end is altered; a read error may explain this. V and J are TRBV29-1 and TRBJ1-1, with a tentative D call TRBD1 (5 bases). The CDR3 is 13 amino acids. Per the germline V gene, CDR1 is SQVTM and CDR2 is ANQGSEA. CDR3 DNA sequence: TGCAGCGTTGACAGGGCTGGCGGAACTGAAACTTTCTTT. Encoded protein: CSVDRAGGTETFF.

The table lists this clonotype with a count of one. The junction differs from germline at one of its ends, possibly a read error. This chain links TRBV19 with TRBJ2-6; possibly TRBD1 for D (6 bases). The CDR3 spans 13 residues. Germline V gene data show CDR1 as LNHDA and CDR2 as SQIVND (reference sequence). The CDR3 nucleotides are TGTGCCAGTAGCCAGGACAGCCCGGGCACTGAAGCTTTC. Translating it yields CASSQDSPGTEAF.

This clonotype was found many times. The rearrangement links TRBV9 to TRBJ1-2; D might be TRBD1 (6 bases). The V end was cut by 5 bases, the J end by 2 bases, with 13 bases between. The length of the CDR3 is 14 residues. CDR1 is SGDLS and CDR2 is YYNGEE in the germline V gene. The CDR3 DNA reads TGTGCCAGCAGTCCAGGGGAGGTCAACTATGGCTACACCTTC. It specifies CASSPGEVNYGYTF.

V usage is TRBV10-3 and J usage is TRBJ2-7; 12 bases align to TRBD2. The CDR3 sequence is 15 residues long. CDR1 and CDR2 (germline): ENHRY, SYGVKD. The trim removed 0 bases at V and 3 bases at J, leaving 0 bases unmatched. The CDR3 is CAISESTSGSYEQYF. In DNA, the CDR3 is TGTGCCATCAGTGAGTCGACTAGCGGGAGCTACGAGCAGTACTTC.